The next 3 T cell receptor beta chains were all read from a single sample in a study of blood T cell repertoires in COVID-19. Only in-frame clones appear in the TCRdb table, and some are missing; sequencing was by immunoSEQ multiplex PCR. The table lists about 260,000 clones, approximately 90% of them singletons. Sequenced material: peripheral blood. The receptors originated from a woman in her thirties or forties with acute or convalescent COVID-19.

Turning to this clone: One end of the junction fails to match germline, which may point to a read error. This sequence joins TRBV7-9 and TRBJ2-5, with 12 bases identical to TRBD2. CDR1 and CDR2 (germline): SEHNR, FQNEAQ (reference sequence). The CDR3 spans 14 residues. The CDR3 loop is CASSLAGGQETQYF. CDR3 sequence (DNA): TGTGCCAGCAGCCTAGCGGGGGGGCAAGAGACCCAGTACTTC.

This clone was detected a few times. The gene calls are TRBV10-3 and TRBJ2-1; 8 positions agree with TRBD2. In germline, CDR1 is ENHRY, CDR2 SYGVKD. The J segment lost 4 bases and the V segment lost 3 bases, leaving 11 bases of the junction unmatched. The CDR3 sequence is 17 residues long. The DNA for the CDR3 is TGTGCCATCAGTGATCCGGGCTATGCGGGGGGTTACAATGAGCAGTTCTTC. Residues: CAISDPGYAGGYNEQFF.

The CDR3 sequence: CASSLFSSTDTQYF. For the CDR3, the DNA is TGTGCCAGCAGCTTATTCAGTAGCACAGATACGCAGTATTTT. The genes are TRBV11-3 and TRBJ2-3; D is undetermined. The germline V and J ends were trimmed by 2 bases and 0 bases, with 6 bases remaining between them. CDR1 is SGHNT and CDR2 is YENEEA in the germline V gene. The CDR3 contains 14 residues.